This section outlines one TCR beta chain sequence together with its context. No cognate antigen has been identified for it. Qualities for individual bases were not recorded, and no much larger clone is one base off. For TCRbeta CDR3 sequencing, genomic DNA from the sorted cells was extracted using the QIAGEN DNeasy Blood and Tissue Kit. High-throughput TCRbeta CDR3 sequencing, which included PCR amplification with bias correction and internal controls, was done commercially through immunoSEQ. For the original study's pipeline: Unique productive TCRbeta sequences were defined by CDR3 nucleotide sequence where primers matched, otherwise by CDR3 amino acid sequence with Vbeta and Jbeta genes. Sorting error was corrected by removing sequences shared between sorted populations at a frequency ratio of 2:1 or less, and the remaining shared sequences were assigned to the higher population. Donor-reactive sequences were defined as at least 5-fold expanded in CFSE-low cells versus unstimulated cells, with frequency of at least 0.01% in CFSE-low cells. Jensen-Shannon divergence, calculated on the top 100 TCRbeta sequences ranked by frequency, was used to quantify repertoire divergence. When a sample had multiple sequencing runs, each run was corrected for sorting error separately and the runs were then pooled. Held by TCRdb, this immuneACCESS table contains in-frame sequences only and omits some clones. Under half of the omission traces to an unresolved V gene where checked; the cause of the rest is unknown. Clone size and V and J calls were adopted from that table, with D and trimming inferred from the DNA. The sample profile shows fewer than 80,000 clones; around nine tenths of them were found once. In total, the top ten clones hold approximately 0.39% of the sample.

The data belong to a study of Tregs in tolerant kidney transplant recipients (dated by TCRdb to about 2019). Context from the whole study: Related donors were used in the transplants with nonmyeloablative bone marrow transplantation, and mixed chimerism was transient in the human trials. Before combined kidney and bone marrow transplantation, this study identified donor-specific regulatory T cells using TCRbeta sequencing and then followed those same cells after transplant.

Overall study outcomes, separate from this receptor: PCR primers changed over time for some patients, so nucleotide-level comparison across those patients' samples was not possible. Expanding Tregs with activated donor B cells appeared to identify the most biologically relevant and donor-specific TCRbeta repertoire. Biological reproducibility was not examined directly, but technical replication error appeared to be minimal. The study was limited by small patient numbers, and the findings need validation in larger populations and under other immunosuppression protocols. Donor-specific Treg expansion was found to exceed global Treg expansion in tolerant patients, suggesting antigen-driven rather than nonspecific expansion.

The time point tag for this specimen amounts to: blood sample drawn before combined kidney and bone marrow transplant. Thawed PBMCs were FACS-sorted into unstimulated Tregs (CD4+CD25+CD127-), CD4+ non-Tregs (CD4+CD25-), CD4 cells and CD8 cells. The patients were a few recipients of combined kidney and bone marrow transplants from the ITN036ST trial, and samples were available only from these trial subjects. Healthy control blood was processed to PBMCs with a Ficoll density gradient and then cryopreserved, whereas patient PBMCs were collected both before and after transplant. The V end gives up 2 bases and the J end 7 bases, leaving 9 bases in the junction not matched to a gene. The germline V gene (reference sequence) specifies SGHNT as CDR1 and YYREEE as CDR2. The CDR3 numbers 15 residues from cysteine through phenylalanine. The sequence is cut down to CDR3 DNA, 45 bases in frame from base 1.

The chain is encoded by TRBV5-4 joined to TRBJ2-1; 7 central nucleotides agree with TRBD1. The material sequenced was CD4+ T cells from blood, taken before the transplant. This clonotype was sampled from a human donor who received a combined kidney and bone marrow transplant. The CDR3 region has the sequence CASSFGQGVSNEQFF. The bases are TGTGCCAGCAGCTTTGGCCAGGGGGTATCGAATGAGCAGTTCTTC.